Sequencing of this TCR beta chain was carried out in a study of blood T cells in healthy people across ages. Overall study findings and caveats: Researchers deemed the diversity estimates from one million T cells underestimates. Because donor CMV status was unknown, expanded clonotype changes were possibly confounded.

Trimming pared 8 bases from V and 12 bases from J, leaving 15 bases between. The CDR3 is 11 amino acids. Germline CDR1 is MNHNY and CDR2 is SVGAGI (reference sequence). Healthy Caucasian individuals from Russia aged roughly 6 to 100 were enrolled as donors. Together with a sample-barcoded 5' primer, a J-beta primer mix was included in a second PCR lasting about 6 to 11 cycles. TCRdb reprocessed the 5' RACE reads via MiXCR and lists one record per CDR3 protein. Here the sample spans over 1,300,000 distinct CDR3 sequences, 45% to 70% being singletons. For this clonotype: Its antigen remains unknown.

Specimen: blood. The sequence was collected from a man between 18 and 35 years old in good health. The V call is TRBV6-6, the J call TRBJ2-3; D might be TRBD1 or TRBD2, each matching 5 bases. CDR3 nucleotides: TGTGCCAGCGCTTTGGGGACCCGTCAGTATTTT. This encodes CASALGTRQYF.